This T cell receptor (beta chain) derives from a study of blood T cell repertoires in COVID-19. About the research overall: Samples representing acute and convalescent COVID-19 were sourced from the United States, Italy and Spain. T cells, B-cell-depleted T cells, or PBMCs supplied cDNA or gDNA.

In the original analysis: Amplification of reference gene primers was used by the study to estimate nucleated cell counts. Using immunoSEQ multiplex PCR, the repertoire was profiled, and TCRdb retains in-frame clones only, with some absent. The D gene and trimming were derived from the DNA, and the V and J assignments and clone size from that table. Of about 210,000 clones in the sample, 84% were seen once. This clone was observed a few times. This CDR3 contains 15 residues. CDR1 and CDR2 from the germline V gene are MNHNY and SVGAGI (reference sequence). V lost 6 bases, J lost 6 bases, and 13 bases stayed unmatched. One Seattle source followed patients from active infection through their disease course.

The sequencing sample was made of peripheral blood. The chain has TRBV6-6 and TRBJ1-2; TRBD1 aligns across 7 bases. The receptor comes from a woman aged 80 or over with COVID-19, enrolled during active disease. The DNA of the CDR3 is TGTGCCAGCAGAGGAAGGACAGGAAATGAAGATGGCTACACCTTC. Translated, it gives CASRGRTGNEDGYTF.